This TCR beta chain was sequenced in a study of T cells in Graves' hyperthyroidism and ophthalmopathy. Study outcomes and limitations: Ophthalmopathy onset followed model prediction by a median about 6.9 months.

At least ten counts were recorded for this clonotype. Its antigen remains unidentified. Fresh peripheral blood, 7.5 to 10 ml of it, supplied the PBMCs. Trimming left V 5 bases short and J 1 base short, with 11 bases between. CDR3 size: 14 residues. What was amplified from RNA transcripts were TCR beta CDR3 regions. An initial round of RT-PCR targeting the TCR CDR3 relied on the HTBI primer set. TCRdb processed the multiplex PCR reads anew with MiXCR; each CDR3 protein has one entry. The sample carries approximately 400,000 distinct CDR3 sequences, about 18% recorded once. The TCR sequence derives from a man between 18 and 29 years old with Graves' ophthalmopathy. This sequence joins TRBV12-3 or TRBV12-4 and TRBJ1-1; D is perhaps TRBD1 (6 bases). The sample taken for sequencing was blood. The CDR3 region has the DNA TGTGCCAGCAGTGCGGGACAAGCGAACACTGAAGCTTTCTTT. It specifies CASSAGQANTEAFF.